The 13 T cell receptor beta chains reported below all come from one sample, sequenced in a study of blood T cell repertoires in COVID-19. Libraries were prepared by immunoSEQ multiplex PCR; TCRdb keeps only in-frame clonotypes and omits some of them. Of some 190,000 clones listed, about four fifths are singletons. Sequenced input: PBMCs or T cells enriched from blood (not recorded which). All receptors derive from a woman between 25 and 40 years old who had recovered from COVID-19.

The chain uses TRBV19 and TRBJ2-2, with TRBD2 matching 13 bases. The CDR3 extends over 19 amino acids. From germline, CDR1 is LNHDA and CDR2 SQIVND (reference sequence). Trimming removed 6 bases from V and 0 bases from J; junction bases left unmatched: 10. CDR3 sequence (DNA): TGTGCCAGTAGAGGAGCAGGACTAGCGGGAGACGCGAACACCGGGGAGCTGTTTTTT. Protein product: CASRGAGLAGDANTGELFF.

The J gene is TRBJ2-2, the V gene TRBV20-1; TRBD1 matches 11 bases. Trimming removed 3 bases from V and 5 bases from J; junction bases left unmatched: 14. The germline V gene has CDR1 DFQATT and CDR2 SNEGSKA (reference sequence). CDR3 length: 18 residues. CDR3 nucleotides: TGCAGTGCTAGTCTAAGGAGGCCGGGACAGGGGGGTACCGGGGAGCTGTTTTTT. Protein sequence: CSASLRRPGQGGTGELFF.

J is TRBJ1-4 and V is TRBV6-6; 9 nucleotides align to TRBD1. V dropped 5 bases and J dropped 4; count of bases not matched to a gene: 11. The CDR3 consists of 17 residues. The germline CDR1 and CDR2 sequences are MNHNY and SVGAGI (reference sequence). CDR3 nucleotides: TGTGCCAGCAGTCCCCTTGGGACAGGGCCTCGTAATGAAAAACTGTTTTTT. Translation: CASSPLGTGPRNEKLFF.

The chain is built from TRBV6-6 and TRBJ1-4; D remains unclear. Trimming took off 5 bases at V and 0 bases at J, with 7 bases between the two ends. Germline CDR1 reads MNHNY; CDR2 reads SVGAGI (reference sequence). The CDR3 covers 14 residues. CDR3 bases: TGTGCCAGCAGTACCGGGACAACTAATGAAAAACTGTTTTTT. It encodes CASSTGTTNEKLFF.

This sequence joins TRBV7-3 and TRBJ2-2; weak D call: TRBD2 (5 bases). Germline-derived CDR1 and CDR2 are SGHTA and FQGTGA. Deletions cut 5 bases from V and 4 bases from J, with 14 bases between. The CDR3 is 15 amino acids. CDR3 protein: CASSPSVRGTGELFF. The CDR3 bases are TGTGCCAGCAGCCCTTCGGTCCGGGGCACCGGGGAGCTGTTTTTT.

The chain has TRBV5-1 and TRBJ2-7; 14 bases fit TRBD2. This CDR3 is built from 20 residues. Germline values: CDR1 SGHRS, CDR2 YFSETQ. With V trimmed by 2 bases and J by 2 bases, 15 bases remained unmatched. Here the CDR3 DNA reads TGCGCCAGCAGCTTTTTCCCGGGACTAGCGGGGGCCTACTGGACCTACGAGCAGTACGTC. Its protein is CASSFFPGLAGAYWTYEQYV.

The chain uses TRBV28 and TRBJ1-1, with D maybe TRBD1 (6 bases). Germline loops: CDR1 MDHEN, CDR2 SYDVKM. Trimming cost V 5 bases and J 1 base, with 8 bases left between them. The CDR3 has 13 residues. CDR3 loop: CASSPGQNTEAFF. The CDR3 nucleotides read TGTGCCAGCAGTCCGGGACAGAACACTGAAGCTTTCTTT.

This sequence joins TRBV2 and TRBJ2-7; 8 bases line up with TRBD2. The CDR3 has 14 amino acids. Germline V CDR1 and CDR2: SNHLY, FYNNEI. The J segment lost 3 bases and the V segment lost 7 bases, leaving 8 bases of the junction unmatched. CDR3 DNA sequence: TGTGCCAGCACCGGCGGGAGGACCTTCTACGAGCAGTACTTC. Translated, it gives CASTGGRTFYEQYF.

The chain carries TRBV12-3 or TRBV12-4 and TRBJ1-6; tentative D call: TRBD1 (6 bases). The V and J ends lost 5 bases and 9 bases respectively, with 11 bases between them. CDR3 length: 13 amino acids. CDR3 nucleotides: TGTGCCAGCAGTACAGGGTTTGGTTCACCCCTCCACTTT. This codes for CASSTGFGSPLHF.

The V and J genes are TRBV21-1 and TRBJ2-3; the D call of TRBD1 is as the table states it, not checked on the DNA. TRBV21-1 is listed as a pseudogene. The CDR3 is made up of 20 amino acids. The CDR3 loop reads CASKTLGQGATERFADTQYF. The CDR3 DNA is TGTGCCAGCAAGACGCTCGGACAGGGGGCGACGGAGCGTTTTGCAGATACGCAGTATTTT.

The gene calls are TRBV10-3 and TRBJ2-1, with 9 bases that match TRBD1. The CDR3 runs to 14 residues. Germline V gene sequence: CDR1 ENHRY, CDR2 SYGVKD. V shed 7 bases, J shed 4 bases, and the junction held 5 bases outside the gene matches. The CDR3 DNA reads TGTGCCATCAAGGGGGGACAGGGTTACAATGAGCAGTTCTTC. Its protein is CAIKGGQGYNEQFF.

V gene TRBV18 combines with J gene TRBJ1-5, with D perhaps matching TRBD1 (5 bases). Germline CDR1 KGHSH, CDR2 LQKENI. V lost 6 bases and J 4 bases, leaving 10 bases between the germline ends. There are 13 residues in the CDR3. The CDR3: CASSDQGNQPQHF. The CDR3 DNA sequence: TGTGCCAGCTCCGATCAGGGAAATCAGCCCCAGCATTTT.

This clone occurred a few times. This chain connects TRBV7-9 to TRBJ1-6, with TRBD1 matching 7 bases. The junction had 10 bases not matched to a gene; V was cut back by 5 bases and J by 0 bases. The V gene's germline CDR1 is SEHNR and CDR2 FQNEAQ (reference sequence). This CDR3 contains 18 residues. The CDR3 region is CASSAGGTESSYNSPLHF. CDR3 nucleotide sequence: TGTGCCAGCAGCGCGGGTGGGACAGAGAGCTCCTATAATTCACCCCTCCACTTT.